The 4 T cell receptor beta chains below all came from one sample that was sequenced in a study of post-analysis software for immune sequencing data. Antigens for these TCRs are unknown. Findings and limits, study-wide: Patients showed TRBV5-6, TRBV5-1 and TRBV20-1 among five TRBV segments more frequent than in controls.

Unique molecular identifiers were carried by the TCR beta cDNA libraries. One entry per CDR3 protein results from TCRdb running MiXCR on the PCR reads. The repertoire includes roughly 800,000 distinct CDR3 sequences, approximately 53% of them detected once, and 4% to 5.5% sits in the top ten. Specimen: blood. The origin of the receptors is a girl between 5 and 17 years old with multiple sclerosis.

V gene TRBV6-4 combines with J gene TRBJ1-5; D not resolved. Germline CDR1 and CDR2: MRHNA and SNTAGT. Between the trimmed V and J ends, which lost 2 bases and 7 bases, there was a span of 12 bases. The CDR3 extends over 14 amino acids. CDR3 bases: TGTGCCAGCAGTGACCGGACCCATCGACAGCCCCAGCATTTT. This translates into CASSDRTHRQPQHF.

V and J are TRBV6-1 and TRBJ2-3; 8 bases map to TRBD1. This CDR3 region has 18 residues. V was clipped by 6 bases and J by 4 bases; unmatched bases: 18. The germline V gene has CDR1 MNHNS and CDR2 SASEGT. CDR3 bases: TGTGCCAGCAGAATCGGGACAGGAGTACGGGCTAGCGCAGATACGCAGTATTTT. Encoded protein: CASRIGTGVRASADTQYF.

The chain has TRBV7-9 and TRBJ2-3; D might be TRBD1 or TRBD2, each matching 6 bases. CDR1 and CDR2 (germline): SEHNR, FQNEAQ (reference sequence). CDR3 length equals 16 residues. With 5 bases removed from V and 6 bases from J, the gap between germline ends came to 21 bases. The CDR3 DNA reads as TGTGCCAGCAGCCCAGGTTGGGGGGCCCTCTGGGATACGCAGTATTTT. Amino acid sequence: CASSPGWGALWDTQYF.

About this clonotype: The junction departs from germline at one end; a sequencing error may be responsible. This chain uses TRBV7-9 with TRBJ1-4; D not certain. The CDR3 totals 13 residues. CDR1 SEHNR and CDR2 FQNEAQ come from the germline V gene (reference sequence). CDR3 protein: CASSLGSIEKRFF. The DNA of the CDR3 is TGTGCCAGCAGCTTGGGGTCGATTGAAAAACGGTTTTTT.